This TCR beta chain was obtained from a study of T cell clonality in common variable immunodeficiency. TCRdb's table, derived via immunoSEQ multiplex PCR, lists solely in-frame clones and lacks some. The sample presents roughly 42,000 clones, none singletons. The CDR3 runs to 16 residues. From germline, CDR1 is SGHVS and CDR2 FQNEAQ. The V gene end was trimmed by 0 bases and the J gene end by 3 bases; junction bases not matched to a gene: 3. This clone was picked up many times. Its target is unknown. The read stops 3 residues short of the end of the CDR3; the missing end is completed from the germline J gene. Study findings and constraints: Common variable immunodeficiency TCR beta sequences reportedly had fewer deletions and N-nucleotide insertions. Fewer TCRbeta clones were shared among CVID subjects than controls.

Patients and controls were mostly of Caucasian heritage. For at least one year, all CVID subjects received replacement immunoglobulin. J is TRBJ1-4 and V is TRBV7-8, with 8 bases lining up with TRBD1. The sample comprised peripheral blood mononuclear cells. The receptor was isolated from a human donor with common variable immunodeficiency. Incomplete CDR3 DNA: TGTGCCAGCAGCTTAGCGACAGGGGAGGCTAATGAAAAA. Translated, it gives CASSLATGEANEK. The entire CDR3 protein is CASSLATGEANEKLFF.